The text below deals with one T cell receptor beta chain. This sample was taken from a study of cytomegalovirus exposure and HLA in healthy donors. Here immunoSEQ multiplex PCR was the method, and the copy in TCRdb shows in-frame clones only, minus some. This table has around 130,000 clones, approximately 81% appearing once. Germline loops: CDR1 SNHLY, CDR2 FYNNEI. This CDR3 comprises 13 residues. The germline V and J ends were trimmed by 7 bases and 6 bases, with 12 bases remaining between them. The specimen was PBMCs. This receptor was taken from a woman aged 25 to 45 in good health and CMV-seronegative. The V call is TRBV2, the J call TRBJ1-4; D remains ambiguous. The CDR3: CASNQIGDEKLFF. CDR3 DNA: TGTGCCAGCAACCAAATCGGTGATGAAAAACTGTTTTTT.